This paragraph reports one T cell receptor (beta chain). What it recognizes is unknown. These data belong to a study of T cell responses to AZD1222 COVID-19 vaccine. Study results and caveats: Just a handful of AZD1222 recipients were seropositive at baseline.

Assay used: immunoSEQ multiplex PCR; TCRdb lists only in-frame clones, some missing. The sample records 150,000 to 200,000 clones, roughly 88% being singletons. Germline CDR1 and CDR2: SGHTS and YDEGEE. V was clipped by 4 bases and J by 0 bases, with 10 bases between them. This CDR3 region has 14 residues. The V call is TRBV5-8, the J call TRBJ1-1; tentative D call: TRBD1 (6 bases). The TCR originated in an adult who received the AZD1222 COVID-19 vaccine. Sequenced material: peripheral blood, taken 28 days after the second AZD1222 dose. The CDR3 sequence is CASSTGQMNTEAFF. CDR3 bases: TGTGCCAGCAGCACCGGACAGATGAACACTGAAGCTTTCTTT.